This T cell receptor (beta chain) was observed in a study of T cells after yellow fever vaccination. Background on the study: Preparing low-cell-number fractions relied on SMART-Seq v4 Ultra Low Input.

This clonotype appeared a few times. Its matching antigen is unknown. Points from the study as a whole: Post-booster repertoires contained most primary-vaccination clones again (about 95% CD4, around 88% CD8). Abundant bulk-derived clonotypes could contaminate FACS-sorted repertoires.

5'RACE template switching added a universal primer site and UMIs to TCR cDNA. TCRdb re-called the 5' RACE reads with MiXCR, one entry per CDR3 protein. The data show about 310,000 distinct CDR3 sequences, with 3.6% seen just once and 20% to 30% held by the top ten. The germline V and J ends were trimmed by 0 bases and 4 bases, with 6 bases remaining between them. The germline V gene has CDR1 DFQATT and CDR2 SNEGSKA (reference sequence). This CDR3 has 12 amino acids. The input for sequencing was PBMCs, taken on the day of the yellow fever booster vaccination. This clonotype was obtained from a man between 18 and 29 years old who received the YFV17D yellow fever vaccine. The chain is built from TRBV20-1 and TRBJ2-5; D gene unclear. The DNA for the CDR3 is TGCAGTGCTAGAGAGGGATTAGAGACCCAGTACTTC. Protein product: CSAREGLETQYF.